This T cell receptor beta chain originates from a study of a mutant IDH1 vaccine in newly diagnosed glioma. Specified time point: week 35, safety follow-up. Doses consisted of 300 ug of mutant IDH1 20-mer peptide each, paired with topical imiquimod. Generated by immunoSEQ multiplex PCR, the TCRdb table keeps only in-frame clones and is missing some. The sample has 55,000 to 65,000 clones; 84% are singletons. Germline loops: CDR1 SGHVS, CDR2 FNYEAQ. With 6 bases clipped from V and 3 bases from J, the junction kept 4 bases outside the gene matches. The CDR3 contains 13 residues. This clone is a singleton in its sample. Its antigen is not known.

The starting material was PBMCs, obtained from a glioma patient whose treatment included an IDH1 peptide vaccine. The chain links TRBV7-6 to TRBJ2-7; 8 nucleotides align to TRBD1. The clonotype originates from a young man with glioma. CDR3 amino acids: CASSSGQDYEQYF. For the CDR3, the DNA is TGTGCCAGCAGTTCGGGACAGGACTACGAGCAGTACTTC.